This TCR beta chain is from a study of spatial heterogeneity in lung cancer. Whole-study results and caveats: The study found ubiquitous expanded tumor TCRs in blood more at resection than follow-up.

With V trimmed by 5 bases and J by 5 bases, 11 bases remained unmatched. Germline V CDR1 and CDR2: SGHRS, YFSETQ. The CDR3 loop spans 16 amino acids. The time point denotes: sample taken at primary tumor resection. No cells were sorted before sequencing. The whole RNA sequenced was extracted from tumor, nontumor lung or frozen PBMC. There were roughly 72 donors, all of them untreated patients with early-stage non-small cell lung cancer. Every TCR cDNA molecule bore its own unique molecular identifier. MiXCR, run by TCRdb on the 5' RACE reads, gives a single entry per CDR3 protein. There are over 10,000 distinct CDR3 sequences in the sample; approximately 15% occur only once, and approximately 57% lies in the top ten. As for this clonotype: Its cognate antigen is unknown.

The chain links TRBV5-1 to TRBJ2-2, with 8 bases aligning to TRBD2. The sample in question was PBMCs, obtained at surgery. This TCR was sampled from a male donor with early-stage non-small cell lung cancer. The CDR3 spells CASSRAGEMETGELFF. In nucleotides, the CDR3 is TGCGCCAGCAGTAGAGCGGGAGAAATGGAGACCGGGGAGCTGTTTTTT.